This T cell receptor beta chain was identified in a study of PD-1 blockade in classical Hodgkin lymphoma. Each of the patients experienced relapse following autologous stem cell transplantation, and their brentuximab vedotin exposure differed. Complete response, partial response or progressive disease was recorded as best response. Concerning this clone itself: Antigen specificity is unknown.

General study results and limits: CD4+ TCR diversity rose significantly by C4D1, and CD8+ TCR diversity did not. It was among complete responders that baseline diversity resembled that of newly diagnosed patients.

Germline CDR1 MDHEN, CDR2 SYDVKM. The CDR3 totals 13 residues. Data came from immunoSEQ multiplex PCR; TCRdb stores just in-frame clones and leaves some out. The sample has tens of thousands of clones, approximately 74% seen once. The receptor comes from a human donor with classical Hodgkin lymphoma. The chain combines TRBV28 with TRBJ1-3, with unresolved D. Sequences were derived from peripheral blood mononuclear cells (PBMCs), sampled at baseline. The CDR3 DNA follows: TGTGCAAGCTTAAGGGTTTGGGGAAACACCATATATTTT. Its protein is CASLRVWGNTIYF.